These 2 T cell receptor beta chains were all obtained from the same sample, sequenced in a study of blood T cell repertoires in COVID-19. The data were produced by immunoSEQ multiplex PCR, yet TCRdb's version contains in-frame clones alone and is incomplete. Of around 260,000 clones listed, 75% to 90% were seen once; the top ten hold about 4.3%. The sequenced material came from peripheral blood. These receptors all come from a man between 60 and 75 years old who had recovered from COVID-19.

The CDR3 reads CASSSTDRIYEQYF. DNA for the CDR3: TGTGCCAGCAGCTCCACGGACAGAATCTACGAGCAGTACTTC. The rearrangement joins TRBV7-9 to TRBJ2-7; weak D call: TRBD1 (6 bases). This CDR3 is built from 14 residues. The V end was cut by 4 bases, the J end by 3 bases, with 13 bases between. The germline V gene encodes CDR1 SEHNR and CDR2 FQNEAQ (reference sequence).

The J gene is TRBJ2-7, the V gene TRBV5-1; 7 bases match TRBD1. The CDR3 runs to 14 residues. Losses at the gene ends were 0 bases for V and 5 bases for J; bases not matched to a gene: 5. Germline V gene data show CDR1 as SGHRS and CDR2 as YFSETQ. The CDR3 sequence is CASSLAVTGNEQYF. The DNA for the CDR3 is TGCGCCAGCAGCTTGGCCGTGACAGGGAACGAGCAGTACTTC.